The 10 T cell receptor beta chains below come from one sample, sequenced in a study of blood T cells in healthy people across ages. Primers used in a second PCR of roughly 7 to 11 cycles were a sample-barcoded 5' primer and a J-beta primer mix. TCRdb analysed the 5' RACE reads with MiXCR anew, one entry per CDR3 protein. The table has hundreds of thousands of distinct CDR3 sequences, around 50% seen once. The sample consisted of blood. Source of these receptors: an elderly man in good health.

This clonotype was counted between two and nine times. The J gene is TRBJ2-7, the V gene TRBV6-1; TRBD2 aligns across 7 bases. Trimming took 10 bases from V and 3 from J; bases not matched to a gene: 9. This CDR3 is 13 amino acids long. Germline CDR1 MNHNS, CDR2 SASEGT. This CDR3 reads CAIQRDLDYEQYF. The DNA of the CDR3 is TGTGCCATCCAGCGGGACTTAGACTACGAGCAGTACTTC.

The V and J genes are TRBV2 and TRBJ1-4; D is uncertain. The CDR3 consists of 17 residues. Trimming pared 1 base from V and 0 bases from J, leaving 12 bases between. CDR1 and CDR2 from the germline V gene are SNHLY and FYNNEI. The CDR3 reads CASSEEGETATNEKLFF. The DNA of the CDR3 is TGTGCCAGCAGTGAAGAGGGAGAAACAGCAACTAATGAAAAACTGTTTTTT. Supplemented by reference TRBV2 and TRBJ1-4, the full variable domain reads EPEVTQTPSHQVTQMGQEVILRCVPISNHLYFYWYRQILGQKVEFLVSFYNNEISEKSEIFDDQFSVERPDGSNFTLKIRSTKLEDSAMYFCASSEEGETATNEKLFFGSGTQLSVL.

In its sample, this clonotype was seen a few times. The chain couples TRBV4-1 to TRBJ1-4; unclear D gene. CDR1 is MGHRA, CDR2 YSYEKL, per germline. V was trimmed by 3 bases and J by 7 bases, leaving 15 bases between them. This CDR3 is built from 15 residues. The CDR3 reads CASSHQAPPAEKLFF. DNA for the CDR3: TGCGCCAGCAGCCACCAGGCGCCCCCGGCTGAAAAACTGTTTTTT.

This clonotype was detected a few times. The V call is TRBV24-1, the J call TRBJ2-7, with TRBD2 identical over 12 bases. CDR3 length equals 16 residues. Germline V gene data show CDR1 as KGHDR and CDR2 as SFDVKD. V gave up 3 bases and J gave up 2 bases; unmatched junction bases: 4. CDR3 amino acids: CATSDTRTSGTYEQYF. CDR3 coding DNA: TGTGCCACCAGTGATACGAGGACTAGCGGGACCTACGAGCAGTACTTC.

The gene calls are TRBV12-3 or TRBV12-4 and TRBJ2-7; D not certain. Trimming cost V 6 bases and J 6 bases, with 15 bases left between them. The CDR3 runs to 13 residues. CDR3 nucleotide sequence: TGTGCCAGCAGCCCGACACCGCTGGGCGAGCAGTACTTC. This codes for CASSPTPLGEQYF.

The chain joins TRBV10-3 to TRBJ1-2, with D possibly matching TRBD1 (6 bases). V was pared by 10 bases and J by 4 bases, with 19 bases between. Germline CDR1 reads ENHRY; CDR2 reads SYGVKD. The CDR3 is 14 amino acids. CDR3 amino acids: CATLGGGEIYGYTF. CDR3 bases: TGTGCCACGCTCGGCGGGGGCGAGATCTATGGCTACACCTTC.

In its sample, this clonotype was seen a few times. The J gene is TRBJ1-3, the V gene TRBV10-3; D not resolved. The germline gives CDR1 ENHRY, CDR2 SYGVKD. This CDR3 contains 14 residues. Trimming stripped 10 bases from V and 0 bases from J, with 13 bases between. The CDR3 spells CANSDGTSGNTIYF. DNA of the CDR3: TGTGCCAATTCGGACGGCACCTCTGGAAACACCATATATTTT.

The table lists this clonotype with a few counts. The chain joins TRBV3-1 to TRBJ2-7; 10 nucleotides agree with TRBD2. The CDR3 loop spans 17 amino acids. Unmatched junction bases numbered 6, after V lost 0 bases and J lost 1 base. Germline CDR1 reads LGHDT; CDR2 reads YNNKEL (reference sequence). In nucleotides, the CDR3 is TGTGCCAGCAGCCAAGAGCCTAGCGGGAGAGAATCCTACGAGCAGTACTTC. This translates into CASSQEPSGRESYEQYF.

This chain's CDR3 is CASSPRQGPNTKQYF. CDR3 sequence (DNA): TGTGCCAGCAGCCCCAGACAGGGCCCAAATACGAAGCAGTACTTC. The V call is TRBV7-2, the J call TRBJ2-7; TRBD1 matches 7 bases. This CDR3 is built from 15 residues. With V trimmed by 5 bases and J by 8 bases, 15 bases remained unmatched. Germline V gives CDR1 SGHTA, CDR2 FQGNSA.

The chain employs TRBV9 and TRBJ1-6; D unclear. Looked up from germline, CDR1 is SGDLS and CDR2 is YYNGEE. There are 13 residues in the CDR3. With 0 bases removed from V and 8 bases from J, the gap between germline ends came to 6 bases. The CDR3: CASSVGGDSPLHF. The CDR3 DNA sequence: TGTGCCAGCAGCGTAGGGGGAGATTCACCCCTCCACTTT. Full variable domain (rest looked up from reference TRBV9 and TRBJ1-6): DSGVTQTPKHLITATGQRVTLRCSPRSGDLSVYWYQQSLDQGLQFLIQYYNGEERAKGNILERFSAQQFPDLHSELNLSSLELGDSALYFCASSVGGDSPLHFGNGTRLTVT.